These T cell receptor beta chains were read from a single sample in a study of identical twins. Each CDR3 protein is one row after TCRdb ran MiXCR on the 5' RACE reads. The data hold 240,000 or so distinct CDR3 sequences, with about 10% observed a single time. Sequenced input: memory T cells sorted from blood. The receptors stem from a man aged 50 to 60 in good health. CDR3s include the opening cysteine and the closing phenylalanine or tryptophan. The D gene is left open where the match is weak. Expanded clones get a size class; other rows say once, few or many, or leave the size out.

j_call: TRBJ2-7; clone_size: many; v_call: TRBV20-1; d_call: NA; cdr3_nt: TGCAGTGCTCGGGACGGAATATACGAGCAGTACTTC; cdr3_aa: CSARDGIYEQYF
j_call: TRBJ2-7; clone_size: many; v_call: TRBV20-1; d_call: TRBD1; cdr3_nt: TGCAGTGCTGGAACCGGGACAGGGTCCCACGAGCAGTACTTC; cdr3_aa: CSAGTGTGSHEQYF
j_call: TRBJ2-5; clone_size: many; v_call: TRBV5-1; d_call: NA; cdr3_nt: TGCGCCAGCAGCGCGGACCAAGAGACCCAGTACTTC; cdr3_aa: CASSADQETQYF
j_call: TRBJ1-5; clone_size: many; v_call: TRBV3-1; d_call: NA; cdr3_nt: TGTGCCAGCAGCCAAGCGGGGCCAGGGCAGCCCCAGCATTTT; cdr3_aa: CASSQAGPGQPQHF
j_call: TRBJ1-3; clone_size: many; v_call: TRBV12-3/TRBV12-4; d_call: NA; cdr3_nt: TGTGCCAGCAGTTTTACAGGTTCAGGAAACACCATATATTTT; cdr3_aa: CASSFTGSGNTIYF
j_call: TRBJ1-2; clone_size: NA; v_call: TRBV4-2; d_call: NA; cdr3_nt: TGTGCCAGCAGCCAAGACTTCTATGGCTACACCTTC; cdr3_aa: CASSQDFYGYTF
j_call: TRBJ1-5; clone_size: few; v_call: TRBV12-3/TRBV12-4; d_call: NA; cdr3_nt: TGTGCCAGCAGTTTAAGGGTCGGGACTACTAGCAATCAGCCCCAGCATTTT; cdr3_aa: CASSLRVGTTSNQPQHF
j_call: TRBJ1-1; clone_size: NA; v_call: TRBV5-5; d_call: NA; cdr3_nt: TGTGCCAGCAGCTTGGGGTGGGCCGGGTCCTCAGTGAACACTGAAGCTTTCTTT; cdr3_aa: CASSLGWAGSSVNTEAFF
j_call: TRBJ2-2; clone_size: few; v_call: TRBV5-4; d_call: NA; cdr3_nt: NA; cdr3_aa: CASSLTGSLRAGELFF
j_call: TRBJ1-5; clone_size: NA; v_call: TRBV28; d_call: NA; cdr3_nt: TGTGCCAGCAGAGACCCTGGGAACAATCAGCCCCAGCATTTT; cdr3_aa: CASRDPGNNQPQHF
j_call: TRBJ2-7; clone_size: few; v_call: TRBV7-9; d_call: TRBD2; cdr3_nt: TGTGCCAGCAGCTTAGGACCGGGACTAGCGGGACGCTACGAGCAGTACTTC; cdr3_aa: CASSLGPGLAGRYEQYF